Below, 11 T cell receptor beta chains from the same sample are listed, as sequenced in a study of blood T cell repertoires in COVID-19. Libraries were prepared by immunoSEQ multiplex PCR; TCRdb keeps only in-frame clonotypes and omits some of them. The table lists some 90,000 clones, about 84% of them singletons. The sequenced sample consisted of peripheral blood. These receptors came from a man aged 60 to 75 with acute or convalescent COVID-19.

The rearrangement joins TRBV5-6 to TRBJ2-2, with 7 positions matching TRBD1. CDR1 and CDR2 from the germline V gene are SGHDT and YYEEEE. With 2 bases clipped from V and 5 bases from J, the junction kept 9 bases outside the gene matches. There are 16 residues in the CDR3. CDR3 coding DNA: TGTGCCAGCAGCTTTCTCGGGAACAGGGGTACCGGGGAGCTGTTTTTT. This gives the protein CASSFLGNRGTGELFF.

This clone occurred once. The chain's CDR3 is CASSQEGGRRAEAFF. The CDR3 bases are TGTGCCAGCAGCCAAGAAGGAGGAAGGCGCGCTGAAGCTTTCTTT. The chain uses TRBV3-1 (or the pseudogene TRBV3-2) and TRBJ1-1; D remains unclear. Germline lookup yields CDR1 LGHDT and CDR2 YNNKEL (reference sequence). V was trimmed by 0 bases and J by 6 bases, leaving 14 bases between them. This CDR3 is 15 amino acids long.

The chain recombines TRBV3-1 (or the pseudogene TRBV3-2) with TRBJ1-1, with D possibly being TRBD1 (5 bases). The CDR3 sequence is 13 residues long. Germline V gene sequence: CDR1 LGHDT, CDR2 YNNKEL (reference sequence). V gave up 4 bases and J gave up 1 base, with 7 bases separating them. The CDR3 DNA reads TGTGCCAGCAGCCCCGGACAGAACACTGAAGCTTTCTTT. Its translation: CASSPGQNTEAFF.

CDR3 residues: CASSDRDRGDTGELFF. The CDR3, as DNA: TGTGCCAGCAGTGACCGGGACAGGGGGGACACCGGGGAGCTGTTTTTT. J is TRBJ2-2 and V is TRBV25-1; 11 bases agree with TRBD1. The germline gives CDR1 MGHDK, CDR2 SYGVNS. V was clipped by 3 bases and J by 3 bases; unmatched bases: 3. The CDR3 has 16 amino acids.

The rearrangement joins TRBV24-1 to TRBJ1-1; 7 bases fit TRBD1. This CDR3 has 15 residues. Germline-derived CDR1 and CDR2 are KGHDR and SFDVKD. V gave up 5 bases and J gave up 1 base; unmatched junction bases: 6. The CDR3 sequence: CATSATGAKNTEAFF. The CDR3 DNA follows: TGTGCCACCAGTGCTACAGGGGCGAAGAACACTGAAGCTTTCTTT.

The chain recombines TRBV7-9 with TRBJ1-2; maybe TRBD1 (5 bases). The germline CDR1 and CDR2 sequences are SEHNR and FQNEAQ (reference sequence). This CDR3 is 13 amino acids long. Trimming removed 6 bases at V and 5 bases at J, with 13 bases between. The CDR3 sequence is CASRGTEGYGYTF. The CDR3 coding sequence is TGTGCCAGCAGGGGGACGGAGGGGTATGGCTACACCTTC.

The V gene is TRBV2, the J gene TRBJ2-5, with 11 bases lining up with TRBD2. The junction had 4 bases not matched to a gene; V was cut back by 7 bases and J by 0 bases. In germline, CDR1 is SNHLY, CDR2 FYNNEI. This CDR3 is 15 amino acids long. CDR3 coding DNA: TGTGCCAGCACCGGACTAGCGGGTAACCAAGAGACCCAGTACTTC. It encodes CASTGLAGNQETQYF.

The CDR3 sequence: CASSLGSPPGELFF. CDR3 bases: TGTGCCAGCAGCTTAGGGAGCCCCCCCGGGGAGCTGTTTTTT. The rearrangement joins TRBV7-9 to TRBJ2-2; D gene uncertain. The CDR3 covers 14 residues. Trimming stripped 1 base from V and 6 bases from J, with 9 bases between. The germline CDR1 and CDR2 sequences are SEHNR and FQNEAQ (reference sequence).

The V call is TRBV6-2 or TRBV6-3, the J call TRBJ2-3; D unresolved. CDR1 and CDR2 (germline): MNHEY, SVGEGT. The CDR3 totals 21 residues. V was shortened by 6 bases and J by 0 bases, with 31 bases between the two germline ends. DNA of the CDR3: TGTGCCAGCAGCCACGTAAGCGCCCCAGCAGCCCTTTCAATAAGCACAGATACGCAGTATTTT. As protein: CASSHVSAPAALSISTDTQYF.

The J gene is TRBJ1-5, the V gene TRBV29-1; 7 positions agree with TRBD1. The CDR3 totals 14 residues. Germline V gives CDR1 SQVTM, CDR2 ANQGSEA. The V and J ends lost 6 bases and 0 bases, in that order; junction bases with no gene match: 5. The CDR3 is CSVDRKPSNQPQHF. For the CDR3, the DNA is TGCAGCGTGGACAGGAAACCTAGCAATCAGCCCCAGCATTTT.

This sequence joins TRBV28 and TRBJ1-5; the D is unclear. V lost 6 bases and J 1 base, leaving 22 bases between the germline ends. Germline loops: CDR1 MDHEN, CDR2 SYDVKM. The CDR3 contains 18 residues. DNA of the CDR3: TGTGCCAGCAGCCTAGTTTGGCCGGGGTCTGGGAGCAATCAGCCCCAGCATTTT. As protein: CASSLVWPGSGSNQPQHF.